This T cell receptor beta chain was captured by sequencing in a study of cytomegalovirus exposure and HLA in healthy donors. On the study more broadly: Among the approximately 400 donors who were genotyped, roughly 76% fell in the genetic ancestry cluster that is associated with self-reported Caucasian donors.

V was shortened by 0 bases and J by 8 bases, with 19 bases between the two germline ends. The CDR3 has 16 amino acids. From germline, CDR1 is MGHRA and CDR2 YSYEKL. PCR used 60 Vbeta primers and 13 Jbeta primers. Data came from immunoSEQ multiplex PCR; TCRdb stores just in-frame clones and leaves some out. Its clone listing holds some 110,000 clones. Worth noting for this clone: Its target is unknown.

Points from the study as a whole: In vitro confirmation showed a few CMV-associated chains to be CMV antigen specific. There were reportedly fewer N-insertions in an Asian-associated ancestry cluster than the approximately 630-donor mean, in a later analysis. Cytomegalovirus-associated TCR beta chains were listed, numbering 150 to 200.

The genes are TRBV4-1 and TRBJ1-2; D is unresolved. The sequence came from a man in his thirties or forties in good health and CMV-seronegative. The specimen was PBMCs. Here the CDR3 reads CASSQDLGQRARGYTF. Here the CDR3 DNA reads TGCGCCAGCAGCCAAGATCTAGGGCAGCGGGCGAGGGGCTACACCTTC.